The sequence of this T cell receptor (beta chain) was determined in a study of identical twins (dated by TCRdb to between 2015 and 2016). For context, the study as a whole: To test whether fetal clonotypes persist, the study used deep sequencing on TCR alpha and beta repertoires from monozygotic twins, unrelated adults of various ages, and cord blood. Replicate twin experiments were performed at different times using different library preparation protocols to rule out contamination. Overall results and qualifications from the work: Fewer insertions were carried by abundant cord blood beta clonotypes, a similar but weaker trend appeared in young adult naive repertoires, and no such trend appeared in memory repertoires. In monozygotic twins, out-of-frame TCR alpha sharing was systematically underestimated by recombination models, although the models agreed with sharing between unrelated individuals. The excess sharing between twins in beta out-of-frame sequences was weaker because fewer shared sequences reduced the signal-to-noise ratio. Out-of-frame TCR alpha sequences shared between twins showed an excess of low generation-probability sequences compared with coincidental sharing between unrelated individuals. Conclusions relied on cross-sectional statistical analysis, since the same donors could not be followed over many years. Invariant T cells such as MAIT and iNKT could partly confound zero-insertion analyses, although diverse VJ usage argued against such confounding for most clonotypes.

Only healthy Caucasian donors were included. Using Miltenyi CD45RO+ enrichment and human naive T-cell isolation kits, memory (CD45RO+) and naive T cells were isolated from PBMC. CDR1 is given as SGHTA and CDR2 as FQGNSA, both from the germline V gene. Reading from cysteine to phenylalanine, the CDR3 counts 14 amino acids. Solely the CDR3 DNA is kept, with 42 bases framed from the first base. V and J lose 6 bases and 3 bases, and a span of 15 bases separates them. This clonotype was found many times. It has no known antigen specificity. Base-call qualities are not available, and no considerably larger clone is one nucleotide away. Library prep was done by 5' RACE. TCRdb lists the instrument as Illumina HiSeq 2000. Template switching added a universal primer binding site, and the final cDNA carried a unique molecular identifier that allowed TCR cDNA molecules to be counted accurately. Specific primers in the conserved constant-segment region were used to synthesize first-strand cDNA for the TCR alpha and beta chains. To control for contamination, every cDNA library carried two barcodes: a SMART-Mk sample barcode plus Illumina barcodes. TruSeq adapter sequences and Illumina sample barcodes were added in two successive PCR steps. TCR alpha and beta cDNA libraries were sequenced on the Illumina HiSeq platform with custom primers. On the authors' methods: Raw reads were processed with MiGEC to extract unique molecular identifiers, and MiXCR was used to determine CDR3 positions. Recombination models were inferred per individual with the repgenHMM and IGoR tools using an EM algorithm. Shared clonotype analysis was performed with the tcR package in R, normalizing sharing by the product of cloneset sizes. To study raw recombination without the effects of thymic and clonal selection, out-of-frame nonproductive sequences were analyzed. TCRdb reran the public reads through fastp at Q25 and MiXCR, keeping productive beta chains. Under each unique CDR3 protein, matching rows form one entry showing the most common genes and DNA. The V and J calls, along with clone size, are taken from TCRdb and not from the paper's own processing. This sample holds a few hundred thousand distinct CDR3 sequences; roughly a tenth were observed only once. Clones ranked in the top ten supply about 9% of the sample.

The clonotype was recovered from a man aged 45 to 65 in good health. The sequenced material came from memory T cells sorted from blood. The sample's cell subset or site label, decoded: CD45RO+ enriched T cells. The rearranged segments are TRBV7-2 and TRBJ2-7, with a tentative D gene TRBD2 over 6 matching bases. CDR3 region: CASSYGGGGYEQYF. The DNA sequence reads TGTGCCAGCAGTTACGGGGGAGGTGGCTACGAGCAGTACTTC.